Sequencing of this T cell receptor (beta chain) was carried out in a study of blood T cell repertoires in COVID-19. The overall study: Sample material is recorded as cDNA or gDNA derived from T cells, B-cell-depleted T cells, or PBMCs.

Seattle patients were enrolled during active infection and followed longitudinally. Libraries were prepared by immunoSEQ multiplex PCR; TCRdb keeps only in-frame clonotypes and omits some of them. The sample gives approximately 530,000 clones, approximately 88% of which show up once; around 8% is in the top ten. V was pared by 7 bases and J by 9 bases, with 6 bases of the junction left unmatched. In germline, CDR1 is MDHEN, CDR2 SYDVKM. This CDR3 has 13 residues. Only a few counts were recorded for this clone. The source of this sequence is a woman in her forties or fifties with COVID-19, enrolled during active disease. The chain carries TRBV28 and TRBJ1-6; 7 bases are a match to TRBD1. Material for sequencing was peripheral blood. CDR3 nucleotide sequence: TGTGCCAGCACCCAGGGGGGCCCTTCACCCCTCCACTTT. It is translated as CASTQGGPSPLHF.